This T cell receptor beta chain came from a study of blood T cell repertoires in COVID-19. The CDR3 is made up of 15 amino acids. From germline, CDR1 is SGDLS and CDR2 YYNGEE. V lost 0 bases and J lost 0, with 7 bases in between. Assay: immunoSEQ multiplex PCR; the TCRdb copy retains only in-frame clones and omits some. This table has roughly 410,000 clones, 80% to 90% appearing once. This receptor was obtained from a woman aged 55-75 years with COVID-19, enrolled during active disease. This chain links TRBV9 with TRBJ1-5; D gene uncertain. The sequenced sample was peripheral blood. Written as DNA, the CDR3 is TGTGCCAGCAGCGTAGATGGCTTTAGCAATCAGCCCCAGCATTTT. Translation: CASSVDGFSNQPQHF. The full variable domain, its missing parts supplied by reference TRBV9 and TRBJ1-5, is DSGVTQTPKHLITATGQRVTLRCSPRSGDLSVYWYQQSLDQGLQFLIQYYNGEERAKGNILERFSAQQFPDLHSELNLSSLELGDSALYFCASSVDGFSNQPQHFGDGTRLSIL.